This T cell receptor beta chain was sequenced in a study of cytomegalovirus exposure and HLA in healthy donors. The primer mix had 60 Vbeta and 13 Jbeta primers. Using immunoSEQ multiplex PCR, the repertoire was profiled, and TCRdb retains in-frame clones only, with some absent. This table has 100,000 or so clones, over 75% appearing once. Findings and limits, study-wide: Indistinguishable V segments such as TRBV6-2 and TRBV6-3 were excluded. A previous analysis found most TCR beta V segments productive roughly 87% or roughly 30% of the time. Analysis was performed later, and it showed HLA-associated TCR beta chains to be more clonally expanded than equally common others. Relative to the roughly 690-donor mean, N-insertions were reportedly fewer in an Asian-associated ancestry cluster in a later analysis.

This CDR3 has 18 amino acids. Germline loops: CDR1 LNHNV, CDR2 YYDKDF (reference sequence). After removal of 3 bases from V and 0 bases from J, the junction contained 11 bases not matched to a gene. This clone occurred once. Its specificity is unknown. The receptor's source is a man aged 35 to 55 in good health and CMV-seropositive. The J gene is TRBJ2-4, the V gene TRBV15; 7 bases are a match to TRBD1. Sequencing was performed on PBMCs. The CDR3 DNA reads TGTGCCACCAGCAGTCTAAGCAACAGGGGCTTAGCCAAAAACATTCAGTACTTC. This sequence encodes CATSSLSNRGLAKNIQYF.